One T cell receptor (beta chain) is described in this entry. Distinct nucleotide sequences in the sample also encode this CDR3. The source of the sample is a study of shared clonotypes between healthy human individuals. J was trimmed by 3 bases and V by 2 bases; bases with no gene match: 0. CDR1 and CDR2 (germline): KGHSH, LQKENI. The CDR3 spans 14 residues. TCRdb keeps only in-frame clones here, not all; method: immunoSEQ multiplex PCR. The data show about 1.5 million clones, with roughly 97% seen just once and roughly 1.1% held by the top ten. The material sequenced was naive CD4+ T cells sorted from blood. Subset denoted: CD45RA+ positively selected. The origin of this receptor is a man aged 25 to 40 in good health. The gene calls are TRBV18 and TRBJ2-3; 9 positions agree with TRBD1. The CDR3 DNA is TGTGCCAGCTCACCAGGGACAGGGACAGATACGCAGTATTTT. It specifies CASSPGTGTDTQYF.